This T cell receptor beta chain was sequenced for a study of cytomegalovirus exposure and HLA in healthy donors. Across the study: Approximately 85 million unique TCRs from HLA-typed donors made up an early data release. Study-level results: Relative to the approximately 700-donor mean, N-insertions were reportedly fewer in an Asian-associated ancestry cluster in a later analysis. Links to common viral pathogens appeared, in a later analysis, for several of the most significant clusters. As a later analysis showed, a missense DCLRE1C variant was linked to trimming of TCR beta V- and J-genes.

Concerning this clone itself: Its antigen is not identified. Other DNA sequences within the sample encode an identical CDR3.

CDR1 is LNHDA and CDR2 is SQIVND in the germline V gene (reference sequence). The CDR3 loop spans 13 amino acids. Losses at the gene ends were 6 bases for V and 1 base for J; bases not matched to a gene: 0. The PCR employed 60 Vbeta primers together with 13 Jbeta primers. Clones were sequenced by immunoSEQ multiplex PCR, and TCRdb holds only the in-frame ones, with some missing. The data contain tens of thousands of clones, approximately 81% of them seen just once; the ten biggest clones take up about 3.2%. Sequencing was done on a sample of PBMCs. This receptor was taken from a woman in her 30s in good health and CMV-seronegative. The rearrangement links TRBV19 to TRBJ2-1, with 7 bases fitting TRBD1. The CDR3 here is CASRTGSYNEQFF. CDR3 bases: TGTGCCAGTAGGACAGGGTCCTACAATGAGCAGTTCTTC. The full variable domain, its missing parts supplied by reference TRBV19 and TRBJ2-1, is DGGITQSPKYLFRKEGQNVTLSCEQNLNHDAMYWYRQDPGQGLRLIYYSQIVNDFQKGDIAEGYSVSREKKESFPLTVTSAQKNPTAFYLCASRTGSYNEQFFGPGTRLTVL.